Listed below are T cell receptor beta chains from one sample, sequenced in a study of blood T cell repertoires in COVID-19. Sequencing was performed with immunoSEQ multiplex PCR; in TCRdb, only in-frame clones are kept and a portion is missing. The data show 110,000 to 150,000 clones, with 88% seen just once and 1.8% held by the top ten. The sample consisted of peripheral blood. The origin of the receptors is a man aged 70 or older with acute or convalescent COVID-19. The CDR3 runs from the conserved cysteine through the conserved F or W. D genes are given only for firm matches. Clone size is not always given. Where it is, it says once, few, many or a class for expanded clones.

J: TRBJ1-2; size: once; D: -; V: TRBV5-6; CDR3: CASSLAPDGYTF; DNA: TGTGCCAGCAGCTTGGCCCCGGATGGCTACACCTTC
J: TRBJ1-2; size: -; D: TRBD1; V: TRBV27; CDR3: CASSLRGDRGLAGYGYTF; DNA: TGTGCCAGCAGTTTAAGAGGTGACAGGGGTCTCGCCGGCTATGGCTACACCTTC
J: TRBJ1-5; size: -; D: TRBD1; V: TRBV19; CDR3: CASSMGTGNQPQHF; DNA: TGTGCCAGTAGTATGGGGACAGGCAATCAGCCCCAGCATTTT
J: TRBJ1-1; size: -; D: TRBD1; V: TRBV19; CDR3: CASSGRDRGYVNTEAFF; DNA: TGTGCCAGTAGTGGACGGGACAGGGGATACGTGAACACTGAAGCTTTCTTT
J: TRBJ2-4; size: -; D: -; V: TRBV10-1; CDR3: CASSAGPNIQYF; DNA: TGCGCCAGCAGTGCAGGCCCAAACATTCAGTACTTC
J: TRBJ1-5; size: -; D: TRBD1; V: TRBV27; CDR3: CARRGTRNDSNQPQHF; DNA: TGTGCTCGCAGGGGGACACGGAACGATAGCAATCAGCCCCAGCATTTT
J: TRBJ1-5; size: few; D: -; V: TRBV6-5; CDR3: CASSYLRGQPQHF; DNA: TGTGCCAGCAGTTACTTGCGGGGTCAGCCCCAGCATTTT
J: TRBJ2-7; size: -; D: TRBD2; V: TRBV11-3; CDR3: CASSPSLAGGFNEQYF; DNA: TGTGCCAGCAGCCCAAGTCTAGCGGGAGGATTCAACGAGCAGTACTTC
J: TRBJ2-7; size: -; D: -; V: TRBV18; CDR3: CASSREYEQYF; DNA: TGTGCCAGCTCCCGGGAGTACGAGCAGTACTTC
J: TRBJ1-4; size: -; D: -; V: TRBV28; CDR3: CASSLSGSNEKLFF; DNA: TGTGCCAGCAGTTTATCAGGGTCTAATGAAAAACTGTTTTTT
J: TRBJ1-2; size: -; D: TRBD1; V: TRBV3-1/TRBV3-2; CDR3: CASSQGYRGQGYGYTF; DNA: TGTGCCAGCAGCCAAGGTTACAGGGGGCAGGGCTATGGCTACACCTTC
J: TRBJ1-1; size: -; D: -; V: TRBV7-9; CDR3: CASSLVLAVTEAFF; DNA: TGTGCCAGCAGCTTAGTATTGGCGGTCACTGAAGCTTTCTTT
J: TRBJ1-4; size: -; D: TRBD1; V: TRBV5-1; CDR3: CASSLDPDRALNEKLFF; DNA: TGCGCCAGCAGCCTCGACCCCGACAGGGCTCTAAATGAAAAACTGTTTTTT
J: TRBJ2-7; size: -; D: TRBD1; V: TRBV6-6; CDR3: CASSSLDRVENEQYF; DNA: TGTGCCAGCAGCTCCCTCGACAGGGTTGAGAACGAGCAGTACTTC
J: TRBJ2-1; size: -; D: TRBD1; V: TRBV29-1; CDR3: CGLQGANYNEQFF; DNA: TGCGGACTTCAGGGGGCAAATTACAATGAGCAGTTCTTC
J: TRBJ1-3; size: -; D: -; V: TRBV5-1; CDR3: CASSLHPVGISGNTIYF; DNA: TGCGCCAGCAGCTTGCACCCGGTCGGGATCTCTGGAAACACCATATATTTT
J: TRBJ2-3; size: -; D: -; V: TRBV5-1; CDR3: CASGEAGTDTQYF; DNA: TGCGCCAGCGGCGAGGCGGGCACAGATACGCAGTATTTT
J: TRBJ1-2; size: -; D: -; V: TRBV15; CDR3: CATSRDHEGNGYTF; DNA: TGTGCCACCAGCAGAGATCATGAGGGTAATGGCTACACCTTC
J: TRBJ1-6; size: -; D: TRBD1; V: TRBV6-1; CDR3: CASSEAVGDRGNSPLHF; DNA: TGTGCCAGCAGTGAAGCAGTGGGGGACAGGGGTAATTCACCCCTCCACTTT
J: TRBJ2-5; size: -; D: TRBD1; V: TRBV5-4; CDR3: CASSLAGGVGETQYF; DNA: TGTGCCAGCAGCTTGGCAGGGGGAGTTGGCGAGACCCAGTACTTC
J: TRBJ2-7; size: -; D: -; V: TRBV28; CDR3: CASGKGAYEQYF; DNA: TGTGCCAGCGGAAAGGGGGCCTACGAGCAGTACTTC
J: TRBJ1-1; size: few; D: TRBD1; V: TRBV19; CDR3: CASSIGSRQGVIDTEAFF; DNA: TGTGCCAGTAGTATAGGTTCGAGACAGGGGGTAATAGACACTGAAGCTTTCTTT
J: TRBJ2-7; size: -; D: -; V: TRBV13; CDR3: CASSKRAGGEQYF; DNA: TGTGCCAGCAGCAAAAGGGCCGGGGGAGAGCAGTACTTC
J: TRBJ2-7; size: -; D: -; V: TRBV29-1; CDR3: CSVGSILEQYF; DNA: TGCAGCGTTGGCAGTATCCTCGAGCAGTACTTC
J: TRBJ2-7; size: -; D: -; V: TRBV12-3/TRBV12-4; CDR3: CASSPAVLEQYF; DNA: TGTGCCAGCAGCCCCGCAGTTCTGGAGCAGTACTTC
J: TRBJ2-7; size: -; D: TRBD1; V: TRBV28; CDR3: CASSIGQGALDYEQYF; DNA: TGTGCCAGCAGTATTGGACAGGGGGCCCTCGACTACGAGCAGTACTTC
J: TRBJ2-5; size: -; D: TRBD2; V: TRBV7-2; CDR3: CATQRGGGQETQYF; DNA: TGTGCCACCCAGCGGGGGGGAGGCCAAGAGACCCAGTACTTC